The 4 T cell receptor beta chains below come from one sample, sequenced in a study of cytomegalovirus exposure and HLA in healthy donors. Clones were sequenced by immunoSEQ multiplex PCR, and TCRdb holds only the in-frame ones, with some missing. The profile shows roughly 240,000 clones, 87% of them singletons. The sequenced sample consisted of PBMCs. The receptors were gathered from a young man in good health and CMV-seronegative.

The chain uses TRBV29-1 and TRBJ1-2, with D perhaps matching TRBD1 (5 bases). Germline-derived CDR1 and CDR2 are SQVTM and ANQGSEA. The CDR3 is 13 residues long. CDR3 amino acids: CIIRDQANYGYTF. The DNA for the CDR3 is TGCATCATCAGGGATCAAGCTAACTATGGCTACACCTTC.

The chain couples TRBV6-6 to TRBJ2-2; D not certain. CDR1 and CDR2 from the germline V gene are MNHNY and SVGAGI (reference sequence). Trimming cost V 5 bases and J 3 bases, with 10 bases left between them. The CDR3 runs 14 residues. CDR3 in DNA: TGTGCCAGCAGTCCGGGTTCTTACACCGGGGAGCTGTTTTTT. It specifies CASSPGSYTGELFF.

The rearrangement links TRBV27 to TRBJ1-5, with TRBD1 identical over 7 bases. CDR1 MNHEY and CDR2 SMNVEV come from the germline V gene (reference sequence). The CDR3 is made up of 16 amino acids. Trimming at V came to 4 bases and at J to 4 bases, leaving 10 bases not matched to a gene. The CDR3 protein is CASSSLLDRVNQPQHF. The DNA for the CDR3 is TGTGCCAGCAGTTCCCTCCTTGACAGGGTGAATCAGCCCCAGCATTTT.

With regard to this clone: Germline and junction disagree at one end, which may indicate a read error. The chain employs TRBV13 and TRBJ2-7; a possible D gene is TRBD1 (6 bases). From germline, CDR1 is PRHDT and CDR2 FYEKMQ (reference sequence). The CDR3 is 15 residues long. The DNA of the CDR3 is TGTGCCAGCAGCGTAGGACAGCAAGCAATTTACGAGCAGTACTTC. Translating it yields CASSVGQQAIYEQYF.